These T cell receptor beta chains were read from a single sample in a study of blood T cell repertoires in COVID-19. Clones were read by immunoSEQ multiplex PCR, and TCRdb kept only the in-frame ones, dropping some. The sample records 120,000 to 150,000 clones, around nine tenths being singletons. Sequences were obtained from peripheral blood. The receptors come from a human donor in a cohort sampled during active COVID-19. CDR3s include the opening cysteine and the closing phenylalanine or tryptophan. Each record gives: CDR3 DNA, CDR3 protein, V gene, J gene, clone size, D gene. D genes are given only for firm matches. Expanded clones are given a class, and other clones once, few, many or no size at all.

DNA: TGTGCCAGCAGCGTAGGGACAGTGACCTGGAACACTGAAGCTTTCTTT
CDR3: CASSVGTVTWNTEAFF
V: TRBV9
J: TRBJ1-1
size: .
D: .

DNA: TGCGCCAGCAGCTTGGAGATTAACAGGGTTTACAATGAGCAGTTCTTC
CDR3: CASSLEINRVYNEQFF
V: TRBV5-1
J: TRBJ2-1
size: .
D: .

DNA: TGCGCCAGCAGCCGGGGAGGAGAGCAGTACTTC
CDR3: CASSRGGEQYF
V: TRBV5-1
J: TRBJ2-7
size: .
D: .

DNA: TGTGCCAGCAGCCAAGATAGGCAGGGCGCGTCGTCCACCTTC
CDR3: CASSQDRQGASSTF
V: TRBV4-2
J: TRBJ1-2
size: few
D: .

DNA: TGTGCCAGCAGTTTAAATATAAAGGGCGAAGGCGGGGCCGTGAACACTGAAGCTTTCTTT
CDR3: CASSLNIKGEGGAVNTEAFF
V: TRBV28
J: TRBJ1-1
size: once
D: .

DNA: TGTGCCAGCAGCCATTTAGCTCGATACAATGAGCAGTTCTTC
CDR3: CASSHLARYNEQFF
V: TRBV14
J: TRBJ2-1
size: .
D: .

DNA: TGTGCCAGCACCCAGACAGGGGGCGCCTACGAGCAGTACTTC
CDR3: CASTQTGGAYEQYF
V: TRBV28
J: TRBJ2-7
size: .
D: TRBD1

DNA: TGTGCCAGCAGCTTAGGGGCGGGGAAGGGTTACAATGAGCAGTTCTTC
CDR3: CASSLGAGKGYNEQFF
V: TRBV7-8
J: TRBJ2-1
size: .
D: .

DNA: TGTGCCAGCAGTAAGACAGGACTCGATGGCTACACCTTC
CDR3: CASSKTGLDGYTF
V: TRBV2
J: TRBJ1-2
size: .
D: .

DNA: TGTGCCAGTAGTCTTCGGACTAGCGGGAATGAGCAGTTCTTC
CDR3: CASSLRTSGNEQFF
V: TRBV19
J: TRBJ2-1
size: few
D: TRBD2

DNA: TGTGCCAGCAGTTTAGGCGGACAGGGGATTGGTATGAACACTGAAGCTTTCTTT
CDR3: CASSLGGQGIGMNTEAFF
V: TRBV28
J: TRBJ1-1
size: .
D: TRBD1

DNA: TGTGCCACCAGTGATGCCGGGACTAGCGGGGGCTTCACCGGGGAGCTGTTTTTT
CDR3: CATSDAGTSGGFTGELFF
V: TRBV24-1
J: TRBJ2-2
size: .
D: TRBD2

DNA: TGTGCCAGCAGTTTTGGGGCGGGGGGAAAAAGGGAGACCCAGTACTTC
CDR3: CASSFGAGGKRETQYF
V: TRBV27
J: TRBJ2-5
size: .
D: TRBD2

DNA: TGTGCAGTGACAGGGGTCTACGAGCAGTACTTC
CDR3: CAVTGVYEQYF
V: TRBV7-9
J: TRBJ2-7
size: once
D: TRBD1

DNA: TGCGCCAGCAGCTCAACCGGGTCGAGCTCCTACGAGCAGTACTTC
CDR3: CASSSTGSSSYEQYF
V: TRBV5-1
J: TRBJ2-7
size: .
D: .

DNA: TGCGCCAGCAGCCAAGAAACCAGAGATACGCAGTATTTT
CDR3: CASSQETRDTQYF
V: TRBV4-3
J: TRBJ2-3
size: .
D: .

DNA: TGTGCCACCAGTGCCCCCCCTGCGAACACCGGGGAGCTGTTTTTT
CDR3: CATSAPPANTGELFF
V: TRBV24-1
J: TRBJ2-2
size: .
D: .

DNA: TGTGCCAGTAGTCGACGGACAGGGGGCGATGGCTACACCTTC
CDR3: CASSRRTGGDGYTF
V: TRBV19
J: TRBJ1-2
size: .
D: TRBD1

DNA: TGTGCCAGCAGCCCCTACAGCGGGGGAGCCACAGATACGCAGTATTTT
CDR3: CASSPYSGGATDTQYF
V: TRBV11-2
J: TRBJ2-3
size: few
D: TRBD2

DNA: TGTGCCAGCAGCCCCCACCGGGACACCGGGGAGCTGTTTTTT
CDR3: CASSPHRDTGELFF
V: TRBV7-3
J: TRBJ2-2
size: .
D: .

DNA: TGTGCCAGCAGCCCTCGACTAGCGGGGGGGAATGAGCAGTTCTTC
CDR3: CASSPRLAGGNEQFF
V: TRBV7-9
J: TRBJ2-1
size: once
D: TRBD2

DNA: TGTGCCAGCTCACCAGGGCAGGGGATTTTGACTGAAGCTTTCTTT
CDR3: CASSPGQGILTEAFF
V: TRBV18
J: TRBJ1-1
size: .
D: .

DNA: TGTGCCAGCAGCTCGGTCGCGGGCACTGGAAACACCATATATTTT
CDR3: CASSSVAGTGNTIYF
V: TRBV7-2
J: TRBJ1-3
size: .
D: .

DNA: TGTGCCAGTAGTTCTAAGAAGTCGGGGGCTAATGAAAAACTGTTTTTT
CDR3: CASSSKKSGANEKLFF
V: TRBV19
J: TRBJ1-4
size: .
D: .